This T cell receptor beta chain appears in the sequencing data of a study of cytomegalovirus exposure and HLA in healthy donors. J lost 1 base, V lost 0 bases, and 7 bases had no gene match. This CDR3 has 16 amino acids. Germline CDR1 SGHRS, CDR2 YFSETQ. This clone was observed a handful of times. Both 60 Vbeta primers and 13 Jbeta primers went into the PCR. Profiled with immunoSEQ multiplex PCR; TCRdb holds only in-frame clones, not every one. Among some 60,000 clones, over 60% were seen once, and the ten largest hold roughly 5.2%. The specimen sequenced was PBMCs. The chain uses TRBV5-1 and TRBJ2-7; TRBD1 agrees at 7 bases. This receptor was taken from a woman in her 30s in good health and CMV-seronegative. The DNA of the CDR3 is TGCGCCAGCAGCTTGGAACGACAGGGTCCATCCTACGAGCAGTACTTC. This encodes CASSLERQGPSYEQYF.